This T cell receptor (beta chain) was identified during a study of blood T cell repertoires in COVID-19 (dated by TCRdb to 2019 to 2021). With regard to the full study: Samples covering the acute and convalescent phases of COVID-19 were provided by collaborators in the United States, Italy and Spain. The material from the prospective study consisted of cDNA or gDNA derived from T cells, B-cell-depleted T cells, or PBMCs. Subjects who had been exposed to COVID-19, were actively infected with it, or had recovered from it provided the deeply sampled blood TCRbeta repertoires that made up the dataset. The repertoires were released in a freely available public database intended as a resource for research on the immune response to SARS-CoV-2. Samples came from the ongoing ImmuneRACE study (first 160 participants) plus 1,254 subjects from 6 global collaborators. A de-identified subject ID, COVID-19 status, age in years and sex were almost always included in the sample metadata. Where HLA class I and class II types were available, the types were taken from metadata supplied by the sample provider, not from assay-based typing.

At the junction V is shortened by 4 bases and J by 9 bases, with 18 bases in between. The CDR3 holds 14 amino acids from the cysteine to the phenylalanine. The sequence is cut down to CDR3 DNA, 42 bases in frame from base 1. CDR1 is given as SEHNR and CDR2 as FQNEAQ, both from the germline V gene (reference sequence). Note on this clone: Its recognized antigen is unknown. Qualities for individual bases were not recorded, and no much larger clone is one base off.

TCRbeta CDR3 regions were amplified from genomic DNA using the immunoSEQ Assay, a bias-controlled multiplex PCR. Regarding the original processing steps: Nucleated cell counts per sample were estimated from amplification of reference gene primers within the assay. To quantify the absolute abundance of each unique TCRbeta CDR3 rearrangement, sequence reads were collapsed and filtered. Productive Simpson clonality was computed per sample as the square root of Simpson's diversity index over productive rearrangements. What TCRdb holds here is the immuneACCESS table cut down to in-frame rearrangements. Part of the clones is not present; checked against another copy, under half of the missing clones reflect an unresolved V gene, and the others are unexplained. V and J calls and clone size come straight from that table; D and trimming were deduced from the DNA. This sample gives some 390,000 clones in total; 85% to 90% of them show up just once. 1.5% to 2% of the sample lies in the top ten.

Participants in the prospective study were enrolled through a virtual design, were aged about 18 to 89 years, and lived in roughly 25 United States geographic areas. In the prospective study, cohorts were assigned on the basis of participant-reported clinical history obtained from a screening survey and a study questionnaire. For ImmuneRACE Cohort 3, a participant was defined as recovered based on two consecutive negative NP/OP PCR tests, clearance by a healthcare professional, or resolution of symptoms. Mobile phlebotomists in the prospective study collected whole blood, serum and a nasopharyngeal or oropharyngeal swab from every participant. Participants in the prospective study had the option to provide additional blood draws and questionnaires over an approximately 2-month period. Blood samples from the prospective study were shipped frozen or at room temperature prior to DNA extraction. Points the paper makes about the study in general: Clinical and demographic metadata were provided uncurated, with the amount varying by source and participant.

Rearrangement joined TRBV7-9 to TRBJ1-1; the best D guess is TRBD1, with 6 bases matching. Sequencing used PBMCs or T cells enriched from blood (not recorded which). This sequence originates from a woman in her twenties or thirties who had recovered from COVID-19. The DNA is TGTGCCAGCAGCTCGAAATTTCTGACAGGTAAAGCTTTCTTT. This translates into CASSSKFLTGKAFF. The variable domain in full, with residues beyond the CDR3 obtained from the reference TRBV7-9 and TRBJ1-1 genes, is DTGVSQNPRHKITKRGQNVTFRCDPISEHNRLYWYRQTLGQGPEFLTYFQNEAQLEKSRLLSDRFSAERPKGSFSTLEIQRTEQGDSAMYLCASSSKFLTGKAFFGQGTRLTVV.